The entry that follows covers one T cell receptor (beta chain) sequence. Its target is unknown. Germline and genes: mouse. The CDR3 goes on 1 residue after the read ends, and that part is filled in from the germline J gene. This sample is part of a study of tissue T cells after allogeneic stem cell transplantation. The CDR3 has 13 amino acids. V shed 2 bases and J shed 0 bases, with 4 bases lying between them. The V gene's germline CDR1 is SGHSA and CDR2 FRNQAP. Study-level points and caveats: Only a limited share of tissue TCRs appeared in blood or spleen.

Sequencing used immunoSEQ multiplex PCR; TCRdb keeps in-frame clones, though not all of them. The table has 45,000 to 50,000 clones, around 70% seen once. The clonotype comes from a pool of C57BL/6 mice in good health. Sequencing was done on a sample of sorted cells pooled from one or two spleens. The V and J genes are TRBV16 and TRBJ1-1; no definite D call. The CDR3 region is CASSLSQNTEVFF. CDR3 DNA, as far as it was read: TGTGCAAGCAGCTTAAGCCAGAACACAGAAGTCTTC.